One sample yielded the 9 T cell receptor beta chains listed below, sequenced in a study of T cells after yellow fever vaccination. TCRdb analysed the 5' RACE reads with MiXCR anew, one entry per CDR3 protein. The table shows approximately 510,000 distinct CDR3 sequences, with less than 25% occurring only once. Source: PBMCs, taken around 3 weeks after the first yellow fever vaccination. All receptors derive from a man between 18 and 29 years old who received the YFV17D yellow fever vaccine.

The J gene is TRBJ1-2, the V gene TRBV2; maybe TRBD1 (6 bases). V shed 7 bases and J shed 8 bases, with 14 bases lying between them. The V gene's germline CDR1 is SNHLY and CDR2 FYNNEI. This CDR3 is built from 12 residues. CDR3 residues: CASNIYRDGYTF. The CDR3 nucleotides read TGTGCCAGCAATATCTACAGGGACGGCTACACCTTC.

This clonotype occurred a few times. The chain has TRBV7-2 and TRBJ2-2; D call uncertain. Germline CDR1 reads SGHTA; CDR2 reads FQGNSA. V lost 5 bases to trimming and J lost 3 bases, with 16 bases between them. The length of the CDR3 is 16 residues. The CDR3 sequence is CASSRRTPIDTGELFF. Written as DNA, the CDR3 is TGTGCCAGCAGCCGACGGACCCCGATCGACACCGGGGAGCTGTTTTTT.

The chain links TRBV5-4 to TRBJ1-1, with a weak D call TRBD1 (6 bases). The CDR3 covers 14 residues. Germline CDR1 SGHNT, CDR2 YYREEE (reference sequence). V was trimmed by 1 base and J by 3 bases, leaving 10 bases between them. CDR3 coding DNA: TGTGCCAGCAGCTTGAAGGGGGTGCACACTGAAGCTTTCTTT. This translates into CASSLKGVHTEAFF.

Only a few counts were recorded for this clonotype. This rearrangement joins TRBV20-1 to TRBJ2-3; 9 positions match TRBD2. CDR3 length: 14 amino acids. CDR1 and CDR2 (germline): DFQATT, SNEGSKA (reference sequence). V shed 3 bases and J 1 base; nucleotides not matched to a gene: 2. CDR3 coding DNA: TGCAGTGCTAGTGTAGCGGGGGGCACAGATACGCAGTATTTT. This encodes CSASVAGGTDTQYF.

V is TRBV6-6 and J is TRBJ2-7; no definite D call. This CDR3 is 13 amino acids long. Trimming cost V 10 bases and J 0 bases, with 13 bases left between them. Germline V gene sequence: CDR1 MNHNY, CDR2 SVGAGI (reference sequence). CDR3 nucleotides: TGTGCCACCCAGACAAGTTCCTCCTACGAGCAGTACTTC. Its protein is CATQTSSSYEQYF.

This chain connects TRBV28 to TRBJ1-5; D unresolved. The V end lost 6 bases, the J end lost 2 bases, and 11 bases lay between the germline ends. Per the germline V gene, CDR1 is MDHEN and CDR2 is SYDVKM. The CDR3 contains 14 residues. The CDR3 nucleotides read TGTGCCAGCAGAGTAGACGGGGGCAATCAGCCCCAGCATTTT. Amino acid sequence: CASRVDGGNQPQHF.

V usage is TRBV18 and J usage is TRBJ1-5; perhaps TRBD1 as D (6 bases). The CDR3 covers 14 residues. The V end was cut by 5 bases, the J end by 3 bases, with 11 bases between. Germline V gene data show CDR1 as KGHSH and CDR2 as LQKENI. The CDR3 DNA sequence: TGTGCCAGCTCATCCTACAGGGACAATCAGCCCCAGCATTTT. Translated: CASSSYRDNQPQHF.

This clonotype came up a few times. The CDR3 sequence: CASSLHPQSSYNSPLHF. CDR3 bases: TGTGCCAGCTCTCTCCACCCCCAAAGCTCCTATAATTCACCCCTCCACTTT. The chain carries TRBV9 and TRBJ1-6; no firm D call. Germline loops: CDR1 SGDLS, CDR2 YYNGEE. Trimming took off 7 bases at V and 0 bases at J, with 17 bases between the two ends. This CDR3 has 17 residues. The full variable domain, its missing parts supplied by reference TRBV9 and TRBJ1-6, is DSGVTQTPKHLITATGQRVTLRCSPRSGDLSVYWYQQSLDQGLQFLIQYYNGEERAKGNILERFSAQQFPDLHSELNLSSLELGDSALYFCASSLHPQSSYNSPLHFGNGTRLTVT.

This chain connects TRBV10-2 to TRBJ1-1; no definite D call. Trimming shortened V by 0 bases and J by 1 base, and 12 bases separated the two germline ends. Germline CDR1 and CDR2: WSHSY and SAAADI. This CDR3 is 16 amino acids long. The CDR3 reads CASSESRMVRNTEAFF. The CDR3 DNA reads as TGCGCCAGCAGTGAGTCGAGGATGGTGAGGAACACTGAAGCTTTCTTT.